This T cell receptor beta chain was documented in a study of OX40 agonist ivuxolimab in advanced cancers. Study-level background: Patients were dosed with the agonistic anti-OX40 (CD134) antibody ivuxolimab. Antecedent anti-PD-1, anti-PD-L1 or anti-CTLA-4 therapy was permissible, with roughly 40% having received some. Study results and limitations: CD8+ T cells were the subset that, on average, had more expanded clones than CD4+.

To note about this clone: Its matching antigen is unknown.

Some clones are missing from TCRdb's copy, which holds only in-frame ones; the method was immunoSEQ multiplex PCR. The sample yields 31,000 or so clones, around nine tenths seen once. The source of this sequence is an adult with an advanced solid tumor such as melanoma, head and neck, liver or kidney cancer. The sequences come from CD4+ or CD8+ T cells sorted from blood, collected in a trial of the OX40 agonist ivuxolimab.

As DNA, the CDR3 is TGTGCCAGCATAGGGTCCTCCTACGAGCAGTACTTC. This encodes CASIGSSYEQYF. This rearrangement joins TRBV6-6 to TRBJ2-7; D is ambiguous. This CDR3 comprises 12 residues. The germline V gene encodes CDR1 MNHNY and CDR2 SVGAGI (reference sequence). Trimming removed 7 bases at V and 0 bases at J, with 7 bases between.